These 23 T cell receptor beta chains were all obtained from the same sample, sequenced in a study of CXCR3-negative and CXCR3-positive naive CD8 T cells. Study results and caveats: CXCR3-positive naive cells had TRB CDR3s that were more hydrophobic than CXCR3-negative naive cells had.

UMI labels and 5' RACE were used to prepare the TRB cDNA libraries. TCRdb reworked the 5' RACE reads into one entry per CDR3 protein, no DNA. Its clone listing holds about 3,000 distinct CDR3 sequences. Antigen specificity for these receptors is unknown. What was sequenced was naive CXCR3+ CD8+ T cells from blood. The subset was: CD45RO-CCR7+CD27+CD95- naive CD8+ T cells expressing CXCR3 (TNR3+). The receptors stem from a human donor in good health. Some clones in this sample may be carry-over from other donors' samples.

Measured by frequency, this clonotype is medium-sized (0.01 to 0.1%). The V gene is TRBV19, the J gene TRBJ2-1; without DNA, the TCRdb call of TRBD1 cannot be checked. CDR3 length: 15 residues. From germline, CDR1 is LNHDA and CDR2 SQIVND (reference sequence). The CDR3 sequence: CASSGGTGPLGEQFF.

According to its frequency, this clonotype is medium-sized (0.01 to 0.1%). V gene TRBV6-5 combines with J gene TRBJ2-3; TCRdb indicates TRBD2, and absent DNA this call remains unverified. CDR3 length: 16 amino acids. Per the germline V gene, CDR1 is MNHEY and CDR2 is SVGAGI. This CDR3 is CASSYSGLAVTDTQYF.

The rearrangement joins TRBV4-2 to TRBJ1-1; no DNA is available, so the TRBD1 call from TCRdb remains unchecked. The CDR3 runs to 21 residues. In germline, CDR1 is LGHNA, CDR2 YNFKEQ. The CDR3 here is CASSQAPMVIRQGGWATEAFF.

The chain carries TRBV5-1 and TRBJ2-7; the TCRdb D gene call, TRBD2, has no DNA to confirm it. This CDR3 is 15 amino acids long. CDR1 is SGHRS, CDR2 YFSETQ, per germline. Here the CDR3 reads CASSPTSLSSYEQYF.

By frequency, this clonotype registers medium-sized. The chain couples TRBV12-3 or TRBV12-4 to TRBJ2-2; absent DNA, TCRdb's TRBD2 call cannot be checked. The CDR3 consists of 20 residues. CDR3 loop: CASSSLLAGEMLSNTGELFF.

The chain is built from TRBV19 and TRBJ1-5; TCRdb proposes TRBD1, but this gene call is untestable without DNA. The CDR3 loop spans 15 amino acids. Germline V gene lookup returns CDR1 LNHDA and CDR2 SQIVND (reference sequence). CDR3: CASSWGQGSNQPQHF.

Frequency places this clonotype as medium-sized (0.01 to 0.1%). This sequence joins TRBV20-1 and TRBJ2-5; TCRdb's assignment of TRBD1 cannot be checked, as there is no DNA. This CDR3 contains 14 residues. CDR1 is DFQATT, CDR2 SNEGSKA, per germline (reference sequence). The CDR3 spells CSARGRDNQETQYF.

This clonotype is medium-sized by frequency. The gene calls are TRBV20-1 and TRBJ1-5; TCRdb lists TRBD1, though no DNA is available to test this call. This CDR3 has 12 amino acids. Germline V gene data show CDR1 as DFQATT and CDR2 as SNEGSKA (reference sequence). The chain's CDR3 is CSARDGDQPQHF.

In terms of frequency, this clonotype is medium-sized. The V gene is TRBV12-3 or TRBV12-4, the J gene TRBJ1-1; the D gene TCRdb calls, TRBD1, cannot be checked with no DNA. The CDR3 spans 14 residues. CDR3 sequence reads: CASSTGVLNTEAFF.

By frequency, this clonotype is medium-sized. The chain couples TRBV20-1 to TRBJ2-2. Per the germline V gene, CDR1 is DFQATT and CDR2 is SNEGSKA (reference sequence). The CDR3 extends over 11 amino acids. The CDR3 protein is CSALYTGELFF.

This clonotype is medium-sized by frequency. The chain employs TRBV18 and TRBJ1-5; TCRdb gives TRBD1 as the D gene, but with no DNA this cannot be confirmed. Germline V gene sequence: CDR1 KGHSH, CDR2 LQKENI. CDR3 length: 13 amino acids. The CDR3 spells CASSPGDNQPQHF. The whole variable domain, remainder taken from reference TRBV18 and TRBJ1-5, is NAGVMQNPRHLVRRRGQEARLRCSPMKGHSHVYWYRQLPEEGLKFMVYLQKENIIDESGMPKERFSAEFPKEGPSILRIQQVVRGDSAAYFCASSPGDNQPQHFGDGTRLSIL.

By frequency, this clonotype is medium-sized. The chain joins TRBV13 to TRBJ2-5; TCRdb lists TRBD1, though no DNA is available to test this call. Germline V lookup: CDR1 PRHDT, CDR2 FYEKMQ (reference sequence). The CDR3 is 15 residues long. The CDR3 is CASSHRDGGGETQYF. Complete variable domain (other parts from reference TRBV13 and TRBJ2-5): AAGVIQSPRHLIKEKRETATLKCYPIPRHDTVYWYQQGPGQDPQFLISFYEKMQSDKGSIPDRFSAQQFSDYHSELNMSSLELGDSALYFCASSHRDGGGETQYFGPGTRLLVL.

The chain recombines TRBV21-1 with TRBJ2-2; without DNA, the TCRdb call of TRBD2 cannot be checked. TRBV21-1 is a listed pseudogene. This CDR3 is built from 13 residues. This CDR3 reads CASPVGGTGELFF.

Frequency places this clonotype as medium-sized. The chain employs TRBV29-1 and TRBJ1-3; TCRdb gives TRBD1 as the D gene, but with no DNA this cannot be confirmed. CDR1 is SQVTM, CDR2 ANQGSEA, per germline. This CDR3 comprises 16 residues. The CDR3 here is CSVKALTGTGGNTIYF.

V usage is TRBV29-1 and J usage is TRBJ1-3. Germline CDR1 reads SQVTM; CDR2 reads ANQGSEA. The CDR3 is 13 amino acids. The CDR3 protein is CSVERQNGNTIYF. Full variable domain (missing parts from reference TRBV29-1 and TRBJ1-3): SAVISQKPSRDICQRGTSLTIQCQVDSQVTMMFWYRQQPGQSLTLIATANQGSEATYESGFVIDKFPISRPNLTFSTLTVSNMSPEDSSIYLCSVERQNGNTIYFGEGSWLTVV.

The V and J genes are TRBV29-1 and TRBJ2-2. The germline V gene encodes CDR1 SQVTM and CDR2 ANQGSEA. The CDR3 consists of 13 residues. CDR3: CSVVGRNTAELFF.

This CDR3 reads CASSPSGGRLGIDTQYF. The chain is built from TRBV7-7 and TRBJ2-3; TCRdb's D gene call, TRBD1, goes unchecked for lack of DNA. Germline-derived CDR1 and CDR2 are SSHAT and FNYEAQ (reference sequence). CDR3 length: 17 residues.

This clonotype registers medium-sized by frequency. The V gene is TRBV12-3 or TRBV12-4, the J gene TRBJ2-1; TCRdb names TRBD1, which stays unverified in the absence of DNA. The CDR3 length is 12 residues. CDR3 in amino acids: CASGAGSNEQFF.

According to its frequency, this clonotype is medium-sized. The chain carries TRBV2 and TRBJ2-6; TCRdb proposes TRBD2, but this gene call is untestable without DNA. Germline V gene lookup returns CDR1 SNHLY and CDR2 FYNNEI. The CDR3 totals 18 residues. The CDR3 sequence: CASSDPLAGGAGANVLTF. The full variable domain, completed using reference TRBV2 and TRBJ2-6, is EPEVTQTPSHQVTQMGQEVILRCVPISNHLYFYWYRQILGQKVEFLVSFYNNEISEKSEIFDDQFSVERPDGSNFTLKIRSTKLEDSAMYFCASSDPLAGGAGANVLTFGAGSRLTVL.

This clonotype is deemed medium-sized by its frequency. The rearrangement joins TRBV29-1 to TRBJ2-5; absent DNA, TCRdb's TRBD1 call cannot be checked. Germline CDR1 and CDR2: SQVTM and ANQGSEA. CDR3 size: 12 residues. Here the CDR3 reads CSVESGYGTQYF.

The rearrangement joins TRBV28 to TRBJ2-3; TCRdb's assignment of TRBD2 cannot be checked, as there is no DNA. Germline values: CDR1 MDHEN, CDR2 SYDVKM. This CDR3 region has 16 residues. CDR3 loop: CASSPRLAGDVDTQYF.

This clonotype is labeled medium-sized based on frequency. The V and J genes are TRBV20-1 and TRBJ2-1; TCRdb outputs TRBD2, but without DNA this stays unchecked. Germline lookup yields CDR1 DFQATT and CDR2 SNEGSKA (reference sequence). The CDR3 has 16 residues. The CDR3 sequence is CSASGLEGVTYNEQFF.

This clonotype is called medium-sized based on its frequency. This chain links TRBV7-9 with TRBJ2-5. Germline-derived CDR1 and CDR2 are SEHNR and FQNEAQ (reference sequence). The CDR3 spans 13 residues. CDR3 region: CASSYESQETQYF.